These 3 T cell receptor beta chains were sequenced from one sample in a study of Graves' ophthalmopathy and Graves' hyperthyroidism. For repertoire sequencing, the TCR beta CDR3 regions were amplified from RNA transcripts. Second-round multiplex PCR came after first-round RT-PCR with HTBI primers. TCRdb passed the multiplex PCR reads through MiXCR, listing each CDR3 protein once. The table lists 350,000 to 450,000 distinct CDR3 sequences, roughly 21% of them singletons. The sequenced sample was peripheral blood. These receptor sequences come from a woman in her late teens or twenties with stable Graves' hyperthyroidism.

This clonotype was detected ten times or more. The rearrangement joins TRBV12-3 or TRBV12-4 to TRBJ2-5; 7 bases agree with TRBD1. The CDR3 runs 16 residues. Losses at the gene ends were 3 bases for V and 2 bases for J; bases not matched to a gene: 9. DNA for the CDR3: TGTGCCAGCAGTTTCGGGCCATACAGGGGACAAGAGACCCAGTACTTC. It encodes CASSFGPYRGQETQYF.

This clonotype was detected ten times or more. The chain combines TRBV30 with TRBJ2-7; D is possibly TRBD1 (6 bases). With 1 base removed from V and 4 bases from J, the gap between germline ends came to 14 bases. The germline V gene has CDR1 GTSNPN and CDR2 SVGIG (reference sequence). The CDR3 has 14 residues. The CDR3 region is CAWSDPLRGYEQYF. The CDR3 nucleotides read TGTGCCTGGAGTGACCCCCTCAGGGGATACGAGCAGTACTTC. The full variable domain, in which reference TRBV30 and TRBJ2-7 provide the parts outside the CDR3, is SQTIHQWPATLVQPVGSPLSLECTVEGTSNPNLYWYRQAAGRGLQLLFYSVGIGQISSEVPQNLSASRPQDRQFILSSKKLLLSDSGFYLCAWSDPLRGYEQYFGPGTRLTVT.

This clonotype has at least ten counts. The rearrangement joins TRBV9 to TRBJ2-7; the D gene is possibly TRBD2 (7 bases). V was clipped by 7 bases and J by 6 bases, with 17 bases between them. From germline, CDR1 is SGDLS and CDR2 YYNGEE. The CDR3 sequence is 13 residues long. The DNA for the CDR3 is TGTGCCAGCGGGGGGGGCAACGCTCGCGAGCAGTACTTC. Translated: CASGGGNAREQYF.